The 7 T cell receptor beta chains below all came from one sample that was sequenced in a study of beta chain features in type 1 diabetes. The study reverse transcribed the entire isolated RNA, so it sequenced expressed TCRB transcripts. Generated by immunoSEQ multiplex PCR, the TCRdb table keeps only in-frame clones and is missing some. Among under 900,000 clones listed, around a sixth were seen once. Sequenced input: naive CD4+ T cells from blood. The receptors were sampled from a woman between 18 and 30 years old in good health.

With respect to this clone: Other DNA sequences of this sample code for an identical CDR3. The genes are TRBV6-1 and TRBJ2-5; D gene uncertain. The CDR3 has 10 residues. CDR1 is MNHNS, CDR2 SASEGT, per germline. V was clipped by 8 bases and J by 5 bases, with 6 bases between them. The CDR3 nucleotides read TGTGCCAGCTCCCTTGAGACCCAGTACTTC. It codes for CASSLETQYF.

This clone has only a few counts. The chain recombines TRBV7-9 with TRBJ2-7; 8 nucleotides agree with TRBD2. Per the germline V gene, CDR1 is SEHNR and CDR2 is FQNEAQ (reference sequence). There are 15 residues in the CDR3. With 3 bases clipped from V and 1 base from J, the junction kept 5 bases outside the gene matches. Written as DNA, the CDR3 is TGTGCCAGCAGCTTTGAGCGGGAGAGGTCCTACGAGCAGTACTTC. Translated: CASSFERERSYEQYF.

The chain has TRBV9 and TRBJ2-2; D is undetermined. The V gene's germline CDR1 is SGDLS and CDR2 YYNGEE. Trimming stripped 0 bases from V and 1 base from J, with 7 bases between. The CDR3 length is 15 residues. DNA for the CDR3: TGTGCCAGCAGCGTAGGGGCGGAGAACACCGGGGAGCTGTTTTTT. This encodes CASSVGAENTGELFF.

The V gene is TRBV19, the J gene TRBJ1-1; D remains unclear. V lost 2 bases, J lost 0 bases, and 10 bases lay in between. CDR1 and CDR2 from the germline V gene are LNHDA and SQIVND (reference sequence). The CDR3 is 15 residues long. The CDR3 here is CASSISGFVNTEAFF. As DNA, the CDR3 is TGTGCCAGTAGTATAAGCGGGTTTGTGAACACTGAAGCTTTCTTT.

This clone has more than one count but fewer than ten. The chain couples TRBV10-3 to TRBJ2-7; D is undetermined. Deletions cut 6 bases from V and 0 bases from J, with 9 bases between. Per germline, CDR1 ENHRY and CDR2 SYGVKD. The CDR3 is 13 amino acids. The CDR3 region has the DNA TGTGCCATCAGGCCTTCAAGCTCCTACGAGCAGTACTTC. Amino acid sequence: CAIRPSSSYEQYF.

The V call is TRBV28, the J call TRBJ1-1, with 7 bases identical to TRBD1. The V gene's germline CDR1 is MDHEN and CDR2 SYDVKM. The CDR3 is made up of 14 amino acids. J was trimmed by 8 bases and V by 8 bases; bases with no gene match: 14. The CDR3 loop is CASFDTGTAEEAFF. For the CDR3, the DNA is TGTGCCAGCTTCGATACCGGGACAGCAGAAGAAGCTTTCTTT.

A few counts support this clone. V usage is TRBV7-2 and J usage is TRBJ2-3, with TRBD2 matching over 13 bases. Germline V gives CDR1 SGHTA, CDR2 FQGNSA. V shed 4 bases, J shed 6 bases, and the junction held 4 bases outside the gene matches. This CDR3 region has 15 residues. This CDR3 reads CASSSGLAGADTQYF. Written as DNA, the CDR3 is TGTGCCAGCAGCTCCGGACTAGCGGGAGCGGATACGCAGTATTTT.